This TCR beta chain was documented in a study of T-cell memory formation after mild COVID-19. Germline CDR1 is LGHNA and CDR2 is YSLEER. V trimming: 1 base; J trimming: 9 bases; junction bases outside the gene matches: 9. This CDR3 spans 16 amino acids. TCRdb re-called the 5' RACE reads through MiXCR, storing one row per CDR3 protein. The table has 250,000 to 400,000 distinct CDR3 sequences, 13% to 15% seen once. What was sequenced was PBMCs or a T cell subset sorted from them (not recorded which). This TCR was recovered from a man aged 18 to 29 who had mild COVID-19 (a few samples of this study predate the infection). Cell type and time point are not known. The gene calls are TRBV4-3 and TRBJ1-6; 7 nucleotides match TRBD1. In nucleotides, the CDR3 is TGCGCCAGCAGCCAAGGACAGGGTCCGCGGGGTTCACCCCTCCACTTT. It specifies CASSQGQGPRGSPLHF.